The sequence of this TCR beta chain was determined in a study of cytomegalovirus exposure and HLA in healthy donors (dated by TCRdb to 2017 to 2019). In terms of the full investigation: In an earlier analysis of some 610 of the donors, 250 to 300 Gb of sequence data and about 110 million unique TCR beta sequences from roughly 190 million T cells were reported. An early release that covered about 600 HLA-typed donors contained approximately 300 gigabases of sequencing data and 80 million or so unique TCR sequences. Of the 398 genotyped donors, roughly 80% fell in the genetic ancestry cluster associated with self-reported Caucasian donors. The study aimed to test whether signatures of past pathogen exposure could be identified by cataloging public T cell receptors. The study used immunosequencing to profile the T cell repertoires of some 600 subjects and linked those repertoires to cytomegalovirus serostatus. In addition to the first cohort of 666 subjects, a separate validation cohort of 130 or so different subjects was used. High-throughput TCR immunosequencing, statistical association of individual TCRs with disease status, and machine learning were combined to predict cytomegalovirus infection status. To study patterns of TCR occurrence, a later analysis re-analyzed previously published TCR beta repertoires from just over 650 donors and added high-resolution HLA genotyping. Rather than using new phenotypic data, the later analysis identified candidate immune exposures from TCR beta sequences and from how often those sequences occurred across donors. An earlier analysis of roughly 600 of the donors used high-throughput TCR beta sequencing to judge whether each TCR beta V gene segment behaved as functional or pseudogenic. Donor age, sex, ethnicity and CMV serostatus were compiled alongside the repertoire data. A later genetic analysis took genome-wide SNP genotypes for about three fifths of the 666 donors and used that subset as a discovery cohort. All discovery cohort repertoires had been generated using a single sequencing platform. HLA typing included class I and class II loci at four-digit resolution. Typing coverage varied by locus: 629-630 donors for A, B, C, DRB1 and DQB1; approximately 500 for DQA1; about 600 for DPA1; approximately 470 for DPB1. Several DR-DQ haplotypes were treated as single units for association and clustering because of strong linkage in the cohort. On average, 235,054 unique TCR beta nucleotide sequences were sequenced per donor among some 430 genotyped donors of the cohort, with about 19% of those sequences being non-productive. What the research found in general, with its limitations: A group of highly shared sequence variants was considered likely to be a technical artifact of the sequencing pipeline. Compared with the approximately 720-donor mean, donors in an Asian-associated ancestry cluster had fewer N-insertions in productive TCRs, according to a later genetic analysis. In a later analysis, TCR association rates were found to vary across HLA loci, with the most associated TCRs seen for DRB1 alleles and the fewest for HLA-C alleles. A total of about 150 TCR beta chains were listed by the study as associated with cytomegalovirus. In a later analysis, HLA-associated TCR beta chains were found to be more clonally expanded and to have lower generation probabilities than equally common non-associated chains. Specific HLA alleles were associated with over 15,000 TCR beta sequences at a false discovery rate of 0.05 in a later analysis. Because counts were too low, 15 to 20 rarely observed V segments, including chromosome 9 orphons, were excluded from the earlier analysis of some 590 of the donors. In vitro tests confirmed that three of the cytomegalovirus-associated TCR beta chains recognize cytomegalovirus antigens. Linkage disequilibrium might explain the correlated functional status among segregating V segments, but an unknown experimental factor could not be excluded. Only TCR beta chains were sequenced in this cohort, and the absence of alpha or paired-chain data limited detectable features. An earlier analysis of approximately 570 of the donors showed that most TCR beta V segments appeared in productive rearrangements either about 87% or about 30% of the time, which broadly matched IMGT annotations. According to a later analysis, parvovirus B19, influenza, CMV and Epstein-Barr virus appeared linked to several top co-occurrence clusters. Because HLA typing was missing for some donors at each locus, association tests included only the typed subset. It was suggested by the authors that the approach could potentially be generalized to other disease states and immunological phenotypes. Across donors, most TCR sequences were observed very rarely, whereas some public TCRs were present in many individuals. Assigning TCR associations to individual alleles was difficult when HLA alleles, especially DR and DQ, strongly co-occurred. For the cohort, immune exposure information was limited to CMV serostatus. The presence/absence analyses assumed that sequencing depth was roughly uniform across donors, and that assumption may not be true. A further reported finding was that TCR beta sequences accurately predicted the HLA-A and HLA-B alleles for most subjects in the first cohort. An association between a missense DCLRE1C variant and V-gene and J-gene trimming of TCR beta chains was found in a later genetic analysis and replicated in an independent cohort. Some IMGT-functional V segments, including TRBV6-2 and TRBV6-3, could not be distinguished by the 87-base-pair reads and were therefore excluded. According to a later analysis, most CMV-associated TCR beta chains appeared to be HLA-restricted, and the HLA associations seemed to be driven largely by CMV exposure. The classifier was reported to diagnose cytomegalovirus status with high specificity and sensitivity in both the original cohort and the validation cohort.

With regard to this clone: Its antigen is still unknown. No base-level quality is on record; no much larger clone is a single base apart.

The receptor library was made with the immunoSEQ multiplex PCR assay. For the multiplex PCR, a mixture combining 60 forward primers for TCR Vbeta segments and 13 reverse primers for TCR Jbeta segments was used. The CDR3 region of rearranged TCR beta genes was amplified from genomic DNA with a multiplex PCR assay. The Illumina HiSeq System was used to sequence the amplified TCR beta libraries as 87-base-pair reads. The original methods were these. A later analysis counted around 72 million unique TCR beta chains across the 600 to 850 repertoires, and some 11 million of these chains were shared by at least two donors. Raw reads were error-corrected and collapsed into unique sequences by a nearest-neighbor algorithm in which closely related sequences were merged to remove PCR and sequencing errors. To assign V, D and J gene segments, CDR3 sequences were aligned to IMGT reference sequences. For a sequence to be retained, a match of at least six nucleotides to both a V gene segment and a J gene segment was required. A rearrangement counted as productive if the CDR3 had no stop codons and remained in frame with V and J, and every other rearrangement counted as non-productive. Following IMGT convention, CDR3 was defined as the stretch from the second conserved V-encoded cysteine up to the conserved J-encoded phenylalanine. Sequences without an unambiguous match to a single V gene segment were excluded from the earlier analysis of about 630 of the donors. An earlier analysis of over 450 of the donors classified V segments as functional when productive rearrangements were above 56.7% and as segregating when the standard deviation between donors was above 5%. A statistical classification framework was developed to diagnose cytomegalovirus status using the catalog of TCR beta chain sequences. V and J gene assignment, in a later analysis, came from comparing TCR nucleotide sequences with IMGT/GENE-DB human TR gene sequences. In a later analysis, CDR3 sequences and most-parsimonious VDJ recombination scenarios were assigned using the TCRdist pipeline. A later analysis defined each TCR beta chain by its CDR3 amino acid sequence plus V-gene family, and excluded reads lacking a unique V-gene family. To address suspected cross-contamination and a sequencing artifact, a later analysis removed 592 highly shared, low-generation-probability nucleotide sequences. For each public chain, a later analysis derived a clonal expansion index from normalized ranks of inferred template counts within each repertoire. In a later analysis, generation probabilities were computed with a VDJ recombination model fitted to out-of-frame rearrangements, and the resulting probabilities were checked against IGoR. Hypergeometric tests were used in a later analysis to score TCR-TCR, TCR-HLA and TCR-CMV co-occurrence, with a repertoire-size bias correction applied to the TCR pairs. False discovery rates were estimated in a later analysis by permuting HLA or CMV assignments 20 times. In a later analysis, co-occurring TCRs were grouped with DBSCAN, and TCRdist sequence similarity was added when clustering was performed within HLA-allele-positive subsets. Repertoires with fewer than 30,000 or more than 120,000 public chains, plus five repertoires with anomalous nucleotide sharing, were excluded from co-occurrence clustering. TCRdb took this table from immuneACCESS and kept in-frame rearrangements with V and J called. Such tables lack part of the clones; where checked against another copy, unresolved V genes explain under half of the gap, and the rest is unexplained. V, J and clone size were drawn from that table, and D and trimming were deduced from the DNA. The sample table shows about 160,000 clones, and roughly 82% are seen once. The ten largest clones capture about 6% of the sample.

CDR1 is given as SGDLS and CDR2 as YYNGEE, both from the germline V gene. Measured from the cysteine to the phenylalanine, the CDR3 is 15 residues long. Of all the DNA, just the CDR3 is kept, 45 bases in frame from base 1. V loses 4 bases of germline sequence and J loses 4 bases, and the interval between the two ends is 17 bases. The cohort consisted of hundreds of healthy bone marrow donors. At the time of sampling, all cohort members were nominally healthy, though unrecorded immune exposures were likely present. The donor tested CMV seropositive, placing the donor among the 310 or so seropositive members of the cohort. A peripheral blood sample was provided by each donor, and peripheral blood mononuclear cells were used for TCR beta sequencing. The Qiagen DNeasy Blood Extraction Kit was used to extract genomic DNA from the blood cell samples.

Recombination linked TRBV9 to TRBJ1-2, with no D gene named confidently. This sequence originates from a man in his fifties in good health and CMV-seropositive. The source material was PBMCs. The nucleotides read TGTGCCAGCAGCCCCTTGCCCCGGGGTAGCTATGGCTACACCTTC. This gives the protein CASSPLPRGSYGYTF. Joined to the reference TRBV9 and TRBJ1-2 proteins, this CDR3 gives the full variable domain: DSGVTQTPKHLITATGQRVTLRCSPRSGDLSVYWYQQSLDQGLQFLIQYYNGEERAKGNILERFSAQQFPDLHSELNLSSLELGDSALYFCASSPLPRGSYGYTFGSGTRLTVV.